The rows below give T cell receptor beta chains drawn from one sample of a study of shared T cell receptors in the human thymus. Produced via immunoSEQ multiplex PCR; TCRdb's table is partial and in-frame only. The sample consists of about 380,000 clones, approximately 95% of them appearing once. The sequenced sample was thymocytes. All receptors come from a human donor. CDR3s include the opening cysteine and the closing phenylalanine or tryptophan. The D gene is left open where the match is weak. For some rows the clone size is stated as once, few or many, or as a class when expanded; others skip it.

v_call: TRBV11-3; clone_size: once; d_call: .; j_call: TRBJ1-1; cdr3_nt: TGTGCCAGCAGCTTATCGTCCGAGGGTGAAGCTTTCTTT; cdr3_aa: CASSLSSEGEAFF
v_call: TRBV28; clone_size: .; d_call: .; j_call: TRBJ2-7; cdr3_nt: TGTGCCAGCAGTCCCTCCGGGATCCCCACCGAGCAGTACTTC; cdr3_aa: CASSPSGIPTEQYF
v_call: TRBV7-3; clone_size: .; d_call: TRBD2; j_call: TRBJ2-7; cdr3_nt: TGTGCCAGCAGCCCCGGGACTAGCGAGTGCGAGCAGTACTTC; cdr3_aa: CASSPGTSECEQYF
v_call: TRBV30; clone_size: once; d_call: .; j_call: TRBJ2-7; cdr3_nt: TGTGCCTGGAGGAGGATGAGCTCCTACGAGCAGTACTTC; cdr3_aa: CAWRRMSSYEQYF
v_call: TRBV14; clone_size: .; d_call: TRBD2; j_call: TRBJ2-3; cdr3_nt: TGTGCCAGCAGCCCCGGACTAGTTCGAGATACGCAGTATTTT; cdr3_aa: CASSPGLVRDTQYF
v_call: TRBV4-1; clone_size: .; d_call: .; j_call: TRBJ1-5; cdr3_nt: TGCGCCAGCAGCCAAGGGCACGACAATCAGCCCCAGCATTTT; cdr3_aa: CASSQGHDNQPQHF
v_call: TRBV7-9; clone_size: once; d_call: TRBD2; j_call: TRBJ2-1; cdr3_nt: TGTGCCAGCAGCTTAGGGACTAGCGGGAAAGAAATAGGTAATGAGCAGTTCTTC; cdr3_aa: CASSLGTSGKEIGNEQFF
v_call: TRBV11-2; clone_size: .; d_call: .; j_call: TRBJ2-4; cdr3_nt: TGTGCCAGCAGCTTAGATCTCGGAGGGAAAGGGTCCATTCAGTACTTC; cdr3_aa: CASSLDLGGKGSIQYF
v_call: TRBV11-3; clone_size: .; d_call: TRBD2; j_call: TRBJ2-1; cdr3_nt: TGTGCCAGCAGCTTAGAGATGGGACTAGCGGCATACAATGAGCAGTTCTTC; cdr3_aa: CASSLEMGLAAYNEQFF
v_call: TRBV5-4; clone_size: .; d_call: .; j_call: TRBJ2-4; cdr3_nt: TGTGCCAGCAGCTTGAGCGGTCGGGGCAAGCGTCTCGCCAAAAACATTCAGTACTTC; cdr3_aa: CASSLSGRGKRLAKNIQYF
v_call: TRBV2; clone_size: .; d_call: TRBD1; j_call: TRBJ2-7; cdr3_nt: TGTGCCAGGGGACCGGGACAGGGAGAAGCTGAGAGCGAGCAGTACTTC; cdr3_aa: CARGPGQGEAESEQYF
v_call: TRBV7-6; clone_size: .; d_call: TRBD1; j_call: TRBJ1-2; cdr3_nt: TGTGCCAGCAGCTTAGCGGCGTGGAGGACAGGGGACCTCTATAACTATGGCTACACCTTC; cdr3_aa: CASSLAAWRTGDLYNYGYTF
v_call: TRBV27; clone_size: .; d_call: .; j_call: TRBJ1-6; cdr3_nt: TGTGCCAGCAGTTCTCAGACGCCCGGGTGGCCCCTCCACTTT; cdr3_aa: CASSSQTPGWPLHF
v_call: TRBV5-1; clone_size: .; d_call: .; j_call: TRBJ2-2; cdr3_nt: TGCGCCAGCAGCAGGGACCCTGGGACACAGGAGCTGTTTTTT; cdr3_aa: CASSRDPGTQELFF
v_call: TRBV11-2; clone_size: .; d_call: .; j_call: TRBJ2-3; cdr3_nt: TGTGCCAGCAGCTTAGCCTTTCCCCCCCACACAGATACGCAGTATTTT; cdr3_aa: CASSLAFPPHTDTQYF
v_call: TRBV29-1; clone_size: .; d_call: TRBD1; j_call: TRBJ2-1; cdr3_nt: TGCAGCGTCACGGAGAAGGGGGCTGGGGAGCAGTTCTTC; cdr3_aa: CSVTEKGAGEQFF
v_call: TRBV7-2; clone_size: .; d_call: .; j_call: TRBJ1-3; cdr3_nt: TGTGCCAGCACCTTCCCGGACGCGCGTTATCGTGGAAACACCATATATTTT; cdr3_aa: CASTFPDARYRGNTIYF
v_call: TRBV27; clone_size: .; d_call: .; j_call: TRBJ2-7; cdr3_nt: TGTGCCAGCAGTTTCCATCACAGGGAGGAGGTATACGAGCAGTACTTC; cdr3_aa: CASSFHHREEVYEQYF